A selection of T cell receptor beta chains follows, all from one sample in a study of identical twins. TCRdb itself ran the 5' RACE reads through MiXCR, one entry per CDR3 protein. The sample holds 1.5 million to 2 million distinct CDR3 sequences, less than 40% seen once. The specimen sequenced was cord blood. The receptors here all came from a newborn girl in good health. The CDR3 runs from the conserved cysteine through the conserved F or W. D genes are given only for firm matches. Not every row has a clone size; where given, it reads once, few, many or a size class.

clone size	D gene	J gene	V gene	CDR3 DNA	CDR3 protein
many	TRBD1	TRBJ1-2	TRBV29-1	TGCAGCGTTGAAGGACAGGGGAGTAACTATGGCTACACCTTC	CSVEGQGSNYGYTF
NA	NA	TRBJ2-1	TRBV3-1	TGTGCCAGCAGCCAAGCCCTAGTACCGCACAATGAGCAGTTCTTC	CASSQALVPHNEQFF
NA	NA	TRBJ2-2	TRBV2	TGTGCCAGCAGTGAAACCTGGAACACCGGGGAGCTGTTTTTT	CASSETWNTGELFF
few	NA	TRBJ2-3	TRBV2	TGTGCCAGCAGTGATTCAGTCCCAATCACAGATACGCAGTATTTT	CASSDSVPITDTQYF
few	TRBD1	TRBJ2-1	TRBV24-1	TGTGCCACCAGTGATATGACAGGGGGCAGCTCCTACAATGAGCAGTTCTTC	CATSDMTGGSSYNEQFF
NA	TRBD2	TRBJ2-3	TRBV12-3/TRBV12-4	TGTGCCAGCAGAAACCGTACTAGCGGCACAGATACGCAGTATTTT	CASRNRTSGTDTQYF
NA	NA	TRBJ2-5	TRBV2	TGTGCCAGCAGCCTGGGGAGGCAGTACTTC	CASSLGRQYF
few	NA	TRBJ2-7	TRBV4-2	TGTGCCAGCAGCCAAGGAAACAGGGCCTACGAGCAGTACTTC	CASSQGNRAYEQYF
NA	NA	TRBJ2-7	TRBV3-1	TGTGCCAGCAGCCAAGATGGGCGGGGATCCTACGAGCAGTACTTC	CASSQDGRGSYEQYF
few	NA	TRBJ2-7	TRBV25-1	TGTGCCAGCAGTGAATTTTTATCACAGGGTTATTACGAGCAGTACTTC	CASSEFLSQGYYEQYF
NA	TRBD2	TRBJ2-1	TRBV7-6	TGTGCCAGCAGGGGACTAGCGCCTGAGCAGTTCTTC	CASRGLAPEQFF
few	TRBD2	TRBJ2-1	TRBV20-1	TGCAGTGCTAGAGATCTACTAGCGGGAGTGTATGAGCAGTTCTTC	CSARDLLAGVYEQFF
NA	NA	TRBJ2-3	TRBV9	TGTGCCAGCAGCGTAGAGCCGTATACAGGGAGGGGATCGGATACGCAGTATTTT	CASSVEPYTGRGSDTQYF
few	NA	TRBJ2-5	TRBV6-2/TRBV6-3	TGTGCCAGCAGTTACTCCTCTAGGACCCAGTACTTC	CASSYSSRTQYF
few	NA	TRBJ2-4	TRBV12-3/TRBV12-4	TGTGCCAGCAGTGCACGCCTAGAGGGGAGAAACATTCAGTACTTC	CASSARLEGRNIQYF
NA	TRBD1	TRBJ2-1	TRBV5-5	TGTGCCAGCAGCTCGGGCGTACAGGGGAGCTCCTACAATGAGCAGTTCTTC	CASSSGVQGSSYNEQFF
NA	TRBD2	TRBJ2-7	TRBV12-3/TRBV12-4	TGTGCCAGCAGTCAGCGGGGGGCCTACAATGAGCAGTACTTC	CASSQRGAYNEQYF
few	TRBD2	TRBJ2-1	TRBV6-2/TRBV6-3	TGTGCCAGCAAGGCTAGCGGGAGGGACAATGAGCAGTTCTTC	CASKASGRDNEQFF
once	NA	TRBJ2-2	TRBV3-1	TGTGCCAGCAGCCGAATCCCCAGAAAGAACACCGGGGAGCTGTTTTTT	CASSRIPRKNTGELFF
NA	TRBD2	TRBJ2-7	TRBV7-8	TGTGCCAGCAGCTTGAGGACTAGCGGGGGGGTAGAGCAGTACTTC	CASSLRTSGGVEQYF
many	NA	TRBJ1-2	TRBV6-5	TGTGCCAGCAGTTACTCGACACCTAACTATGGCTACACCTTC	CASSYSTPNYGYTF
NA	NA	TRBJ1-2	TRBV7-2	TGTGCCAGCAGCTTAGTCCGGGTAGGCTACACCTTC	CASSLVRVGYTF
NA	TRBD1	TRBJ1-5	TRBV7-2	TGTGCCAGCAGCTCCACAGGGACAGGGGGTCAGCCCCAGCATTTT	CASSSTGTGGQPQHF
NA	TRBD2	TRBJ2-3	TRBV25-1	TGTGCCAGCAGTGAAGCGGGAGGAATCCCCCCAGATACGCAGTCTTTT	CASSEAGGIPPDTQSF
NA	TRBD2	TRBJ2-2	TRBV20-1	TGCAGTGCTAGCCCCACTAGCGGGGCTAACACCGGGGAGCTGTTTTTT	CSASPTSGANTGELFF
NA	TRBD2	TRBJ2-7	TRBV12-3/TRBV12-4	TGTGCCAGCGGAACTAGCGGGGGGGCCTACGAGCAGTACTTC	CASGTSGGAYEQYF
NA	TRBD1	TRBJ2-3	TRBV3-1	TGTGCCAGCAGCCCATGGACAGGGTCACGGTCCACAGATACGCAGTATTTT	CASSPWTGSRSTDTQYF
many	NA	TRBJ1-4	TRBV5-1	TGCGCCAGCAGCTCTGATTCCGCAACTAATGAAAAACTGTTTTTT	CASSSDSATNEKLFF
many	TRBD1	TRBJ2-7	TRBV28	TGTGCCAGCAGACCAGGGGGCGGCTACGAGCAGTACTTC	CASRPGGGYEQYF
many	NA	TRBJ2-6	TRBV4-1	TGCGCCAGCAGCCAACCATCTGGGGCCAACGTCCTGACTTTC	CASSQPSGANVLTF
NA	NA	TRBJ2-5	TRBV7-9	TGTGCCAGCAGCTCCACAGGGTACTCGTACCAAGAGACCCAGTACTTC	CASSSTGYSYQETQYF
NA	NA	TRBJ1-2	TRBV20-1	TGCAGTGCTAGAGGCCGGACAGTCTATGGCTACACCTTC	CSARGRTVYGYTF
few	NA	TRBJ1-4	TRBV27	TGTGCCAGCAGTTTATGGGACACAACTAATGAAAAACTGTTTTTT	CASSLWDTTNEKLFF
many	NA	TRBJ2-3	TRBV3-1	TGTGCCAGCAGCCAACACGCCACAGATACGCAGTATTTT	CASSQHATDTQYF
NA	NA	TRBJ2-3	TRBV7-9	TGTGCCAGCAGCCCTTTCCCACAGGGGGGGACAGATACGCAGTATTTT	CASSPFPQGGTDTQYF
few	NA	TRBJ2-1	TRBV20-1	TGCAGTGCTAGATACGACTGGAGCTCCTACAATGAGCAGTTCTTC	CSARYDWSSYNEQFF
few	NA	TRBJ2-1	TRBV5-1	TGCGCCAGCAGCCCGGACAGTCGCTCCTACAATGAGCAGTTCTTC	CASSPDSRSYNEQFF
NA	TRBD1	TRBJ2-3	TRBV20-1	TGCAGTGCTAGAGATGCACTAGGGACAGGGGGTACAGATACGCAGTATTTT	CSARDALGTGGTDTQYF
few	TRBD1	TRBJ1-2	TRBV29-1	TGCAGCGTTTCGGAGGACAGGGGGCGCCGAGCCTATGGCTACACCTTC	CSVSEDRGRRAYGYTF
few	TRBD1	TRBJ2-5	TRBV20-1	TGCAGTGCTGACAGGGTCGCGACCCAGTACTTC	CSADRVATQYF
few	NA	TRBJ2-7	TRBV6-1	TGTGCCAGCAGTGAAGTACGGAGATACAATGAGCAGTACTTC	CASSEVRRYNEQYF
NA	NA	TRBJ2-1	TRBV2	TGTGCCGGAGGGGACTCCCGCAATGAGCAGTTCTTC	CAGGDSRNEQFF
few	TRBD2	TRBJ2-1	TRBV10-3	TGTGCCCTCGGTGGAGCGGGATACAATGAGCAGTTCTTC	CALGGAGYNEQFF
NA	TRBD2	TRBJ2-1	TRBV4-2	TGTGCCAGCAGCCAAGAAATGGCGGGGGAGATTTGTGAGCAGTTCTTC	CASSQEMAGEICEQFF
few	TRBD2	TRBJ2-7	TRBV2	TGTGCCAGCATCACACCCGGGACTAGCGGGAGTAAGGGTTCTAACGAGCAGTACTTC	CASITPGTSGSKGSNEQYF
NA	NA	TRBJ2-1	TRBV2	TGTGCCAGCACCCCCAGGGGATTTTCCTACAATGAGCAGTTCTTC	CASTPRGFSYNEQFF
NA	NA	TRBJ2-1	TRBV24-1	TGTGCCGGCGACAGTTCATTATACAATGAGCAGTTCTTC	CAGDSSLYNEQFF
NA	NA	TRBJ2-6	TRBV18	TGTGCCAGCTCACCAATCGCCGGGAGCCCCTCTGGGGCCAACGTCCTGACTTTC	CASSPIAGSPSGANVLTF
NA	TRBD2	TRBJ2-6	TRBV18	TGTGCCAGCTCACCACCACTAGGGACTACAATCCGCTCTGGGGCCAACGTCCTGACTTTC	CASSPPLGTTIRSGANVLTF
NA	NA	TRBJ2-3	TRBV6-5	TGTGCCAGCAGTTCAGAGAATAGGGCACTAGATACGCAGTATTTT	CASSSENRALDTQYF
NA	TRBD2	TRBJ2-7	TRBV11-2	TGTGCCAGCAGCTTGCGGGAGGGCGAAACCTACGAGCAGTACTTC	CASSLREGETYEQYF
NA	TRBD1	TRBJ2-1	TRBV16	TGTGCCAGCACCCCCGGGGATATAAACAGGGGGCTAAATGAGCAGTTCTTC	CASTPGDINRGLNEQFF
many	TRBD2	TRBJ2-1	TRBV29-1	TGCAGCGTCGGGGGGACTAGCCCCTACAATGAGCAGTTCTTC	CSVGGTSPYNEQFF
NA	NA	TRBJ1-1	TRBV4-2	TGTGCCAGCAGCCAAGTAGAGAAGGTGAACACTGAAGCTTTCTTT	CASSQVEKVNTEAFF